This record concerns one T cell receptor (beta chain) sequence. Its antigen is not identified. V shed 6 bases, J shed 4 bases, and the junction held 5 bases outside the gene matches. The germline CDR1 and CDR2 sequences are DFQATT and SNEGSKA (reference sequence). The CDR3 has 14 amino acids. These data are taken from a study of CD8 T cells in ankylosing spondylitis. Study-level findings and limits: Characteristic, it appeared, of ankylosing spondylitis blood was a TCR beta motif of eight or nine highly homologous variants.

Each CDR3 protein is one row after TCRdb ran MiXCR on the 5' RACE reads. The repertoire holds 100,000 to 150,000 distinct CDR3 sequences, with 17% as singletons. This receptor was taken from a male donor with ankylosing spondylitis. The chain links TRBV20-1 to TRBJ2-1, with 11 nucleotides matching TRBD2. Material: blood, either unsorted or a sorted T cell fraction (not recorded which). The CDR3 here is CSATTSGKYNEQFF. The CDR3 DNA reads TGCAGTGCGACGACTAGCGGGAAATACAATGAGCAGTTCTTC.